This entry is about one T cell receptor beta chain. Its matching antigen is unknown. This sample was taken from a study of T cell responses to AZD1222 COVID-19 vaccine. Study-level points and caveats: Compared with day 0, the breadth and depth of the Spike-specific TCR repertoire rose significantly after two doses of AZD1222. Nearly half of spike-specific TCRs reportedly target variant regions that are unmutated in the B.1.351 and B.1.1.7 variants. Females outnumbered males among donors, who were mostly white British; clonal diversity was possibly underestimated. Samples come after the peak T cell response, not at day 14.

Sequencing was performed with immunoSEQ multiplex PCR; in TCRdb, only in-frame clones are kept and a portion is missing. The table shows some 150,000 clones, with more than 85% occurring only once. V shed 3 bases and J shed 1 base, with 16 bases lying between them. The CDR3 sequence is 16 residues long. Germline lookup yields CDR1 SGDLS and CDR2 YYNGEE. The gene calls are TRBV9 and TRBJ1-1, with D uncertain. The TCR originated in an adult in good health. Sample: peripheral blood, taken on day 0 of MenACWY control vaccination. For the CDR3, the DNA is TGTGCCAGCAGCGGGTCAGGTTTGCACACGAACACTGAAGCTTTCTTT. Protein: CASSGSGLHTNTEAFF.